This T cell receptor beta chain was retrieved from a study of cytomegalovirus exposure and HLA in healthy donors. General study results and limits: Reportedly, HLA-A and HLA-B alleles of most subjects were accurately predicted from TCR beta. Most CMV-associated TCR beta chains were later found to appear HLA-restricted. A cluster of highly shared sequence variants was likely a sequencing artifact.

PCR involved 60 Vbeta and 13 Jbeta primers. The method was immunoSEQ multiplex PCR; TCRdb's version includes in-frame clones alone and lacks a portion of them. The table records 83,000 or so clones, about 75% of them present only once. Trimming removed 5 bases at V and 2 bases at J, with 30 bases between. The CDR3 runs to 20 residues. CDR1 SGDLS and CDR2 YYNGEE come from the germline V gene. This clone was seen just once. Antigen: not known. The TCR comes from a man under 40 in good health and CMV-seropositive. The chain combines TRBV9 with TRBJ2-3; possibly TRBD1 for D (6 bases). Sample: PBMCs. The DNA for the CDR3 is TGTGCCAGCAGTAGAACCACGAAGAGGGGGACGCTGGACGTCACAGATACGCAGTATTTT. Translated, it gives CASSRTTKRGTLDVTDTQYF.